This record covers a single T cell receptor (beta chain). The data derive from a study of blood T cell repertoires in COVID-19. Clones were read by immunoSEQ multiplex PCR, and TCRdb kept only the in-frame ones, dropping some. The table shows 200,000 or so clones, with 85% occurring only once. CDR3 length equals 18 residues. The V gene end was trimmed by 0 bases and the J gene end by 4 bases; junction bases not matched to a gene: 11. CDR1 and CDR2 (germline): SGDLS, YYNGEE. In Seattle, patients joined the study during active infection and were tracked longitudinally. Specimen: peripheral blood. The sequence came from a man in his sixties with COVID-19, enrolled during active disease. V is TRBV9 and J is TRBJ2-3; 10 bases fit TRBD2. The CDR3 DNA sequence: TGTGCCAGCAGCGTAGGGGGTAGCGGGAGGCAAAGAGCAGATACGCAGTATTTT. This codes for CASSVGGSGRQRADTQYF.